This entry lists 30 T cell receptor beta chains sequenced from one sample in a study of shared clonotypes between healthy human individuals. Sequencing was performed with immunoSEQ multiplex PCR; in TCRdb, only in-frame clones are kept and a portion is missing. Of about 2.5 million clones listed, approximately 90% were seen once; the top ten hold 0.37%. Sequenced sample: naive CD4+ T cells from PBMCs. Indicated subset: CD45RA+ positively selected. The receptors were gathered from a man aged 18 to 30 in good health. Some clones in this sample may be carry-over from other donors' samples.

The V call is TRBV4-2, the J call TRBJ2-7; D is unresolved. Trimming shortened V by 4 bases and J by 2 bases, and 15 bases separated the two germline ends. The CDR3 has 15 amino acids. Germline V CDR1 and CDR2: LGHNA, YNFKEQ. The CDR3 spells CASSPVRQDAYEQYF. In DNA, the CDR3 is TGTGCCAGCAGCCCCGTGCGTCAAGATGCCTACGAGCAGTACTTC.

This clone appeared once. The rearrangement joins TRBV28 to TRBJ2-5; 7 bases map to TRBD2. Germline CDR1 MDHEN, CDR2 SYDVKM. J gave up 1 base and V 5 bases, and 4 bases lay outside the gene matches. This CDR3 region has 14 residues. CDR3 bases: TGTGCCAGCAGTAGCGGGGACCGCCAAGAGACCCAGTACTTC. It is translated as CASSSGDRQETQYF.

The gene calls are TRBV19 and TRBJ1-4; 8 bases line up with TRBD1. CDR3 length: 14 amino acids. CDR1 LNHDA and CDR2 SQIVND come from the germline V gene (reference sequence). After removal of 3 bases from V and 5 bases from J, the junction contained 2 bases not matched to a gene. The CDR3 DNA reads TGTGCCAGTAGTATCTACAGGGGGAATGAAAAACTGTTTTTT. Protein sequence: CASSIYRGNEKLFF.

With regard to this clone: Other DNA sequences in the sample encode the same CDR3. The V and J genes are TRBV6-1 and TRBJ2-3, with TRBD2 as a possible D gene (5 bases). Per germline, CDR1 MNHNS and CDR2 SASEGT. There are 13 residues in the CDR3. The ends were cut back, 4 bases at V and 4 bases at J, with 9 bases in the middle. The chain's CDR3 is CASSVRGADTQYF. CDR3 coding DNA: TGTGCCAGCAGTGTTCGGGGTGCAGATACGCAGTATTTT.

The V gene is TRBV2, the J gene TRBJ1-1, with no clear D. This CDR3 region has 13 residues. From germline, CDR1 is SNHLY and CDR2 FYNNEI. V was pared by 6 bases and J by 1 base, with 9 bases between. CDR3: CASSYTENTEAFF. CDR3 in DNA: TGTGCCAGCAGCTACACAGAGAACACTGAAGCTTTCTTT. The full variable domain, in which reference TRBV2 and TRBJ1-1 provide the parts outside the CDR3, is EPEVTQTPSHQVTQMGQEVILRCVPISNHLYFYWYRQILGQKVEFLVSFYNNEISEKSEIFDDQFSVERPDGSNFTLKIRSTKLEDSAMYFCASSYTENTEAFFGQGTRLTVV.

This clone occurred once. The CDR3 region is CSGRGTSGTNEQFF. The CDR3 DNA reads TGCAGCGGACGAGGGACTAGCGGGACGAATGAGCAGTTCTTC. The chain employs TRBV29-1 and TRBJ2-1; 13 bases match TRBD2. This CDR3 has 14 amino acids. The J segment lost 7 bases and the V segment lost 7 bases, leaving 7 bases of the junction unmatched. Germline-derived CDR1 and CDR2 are SQVTM and ANQGSEA.

The V call is TRBV10-3, the J call TRBJ2-5; TRBD1 might be the D (5 bases). The J call is doubtful: the DNA matches TRBJ2-7 better. Germline CDR1 ENHRY, CDR2 SYGVKD. The CDR3 length is 15 residues. In nucleotides, the CDR3 is TGTGCCATCAGTGAGCTCTCAGGGCAATTTTCCGAGCAGTACTTC. Protein: CAISELSGQFSEQYF.

V usage is TRBV6-1 and J usage is TRBJ2-5; 10 bases fit TRBD2. Germline V gene data show CDR1 as MNHNS and CDR2 as SASEGT. The CDR3 has 14 residues. Trimming took 5 bases from V and 7 from J; bases not matched to a gene: 7. The CDR3 is CASSNSGRSGTQYF. The CDR3, as DNA: TGTGCCAGCAGTAATAGCGGGAGGTCGGGGACCCAGTACTTC.

The rearrangement joins TRBV27 to TRBJ2-7; 7 bases align to TRBD2. Germline V CDR1 and CDR2: MNHEY, SMNVEV (reference sequence). The V gene end was trimmed by 7 bases and the J gene end by 5 bases; junction bases not matched to a gene: 11. This CDR3 is built from 14 residues. The CDR3 region has the DNA TGTGCCAGCACCCAGCGGGAAAGGTTCCACGAGCAGTACTTC. Its protein product is CASTQRERFHEQYF.

The CDR3 sequence: CSAMNTGGEETQYF. The CDR3 DNA reads TGCAGCGCCATGAACACAGGCGGTGAAGAGACCCAGTACTTC. This chain connects TRBV29-1 to TRBJ2-5, with D possibly being TRBD1 (5 bases). Germline CDR1 reads SQVTM; CDR2 reads ANQGSEA. V lost 7 bases, J lost 3 bases, and 18 bases lay in between. CDR3 size: 14 residues.

The chain links TRBV28 to TRBJ2-7; the match to TRBD1 covers 7 bases. From germline, CDR1 is MDHEN and CDR2 SYDVKM. The CDR3 runs 12 residues. The V gene end was trimmed by 5 bases and the J gene end by 5 bases; junction bases not matched to a gene: 3. The CDR3 here is CASSATGHEQYF. The CDR3 DNA reads TGTGCCAGCAGTGCGACAGGGCACGAGCAGTACTTC.

This rearrangement joins TRBV11-2 to TRBJ2-7; TRBD1 might be the D (6 bases). Germline CDR1 and CDR2: SGHAT and FQNNGV. The CDR3 runs 11 residues. V dropped 8 bases and J dropped 5 bases, with 10 bases sitting between them. The CDR3 is CASSRGNEQYF. The CDR3, as DNA: TGTGCCAGCTCAAGGGGGAACGAGCAGTACTTC. Complete variable domain (other parts from reference TRBV11-2 and TRBJ2-7): EAGVAQSPRYKIIEKRQSVAFWCNPISGHATLYWYQQILGQGPKLLIQFQNNGVVDDSQLPKDRFSAERLKGVDSTLKIQPAKLEDSAVYLCASSRGNEQYFGPGTRLTVT.

The count of this clone is one. The genes are TRBV7-3 and TRBJ2-3; 9 nucleotides align to TRBD1. Germline V gene sequence: CDR1 SGHTA, CDR2 FQGTGA. With 5 bases clipped from V and 2 bases from J, the junction kept 5 bases outside the gene matches. The CDR3 sequence is 15 residues long. The CDR3 DNA is TGTGCCAGCAGCCCCCGGGACAGGGACACAGATACGCAGTATTTT. Its translation is CASSPRDRDTDTQYF.

The chain employs TRBV5-1 and TRBJ1-4, with D unclear. This CDR3 comprises 14 residues. V lost 2 bases and J lost 5, with 10 bases in between. The germline V gene has CDR1 SGHRS and CDR2 YFSETQ. In DNA, the CDR3 is TGCGCCAGCAGCTTCCTGGGATACAATGAAAAACTGTTTTTT. This translates into CASSFLGYNEKLFF. Supplemented by reference TRBV5-1 and TRBJ1-4, the full variable domain reads KAGVTQTPRYLIKTRGQQVTLSCSPISGHRSVSWYQQTPGQGLQFLFEYFSETQRNKGNFPGRFSGRQFSNSRSEMNVSTLELGDSALYLCASSFLGYNEKLFFGSGTQLSVL.

This chain links TRBV7-3 with TRBJ2-7, with D perhaps TRBD1 (5 bases). The germline V and J ends were trimmed by 3 bases and 0 bases, with 9 bases remaining between them. Germline values: CDR1 SGHTA, CDR2 FQGTGA. This CDR3 region has 14 residues. This CDR3 reads CASSFSRGSYEQYF. The CDR3 bases are TGTGCCAGCAGCTTTAGTAGGGGCTCCTACGAGCAGTACTTC.

The rearrangement links TRBV6-6 to TRBJ2-7; no firm D call. The CDR3 covers 14 residues. The germline V gene encodes CDR1 MNHNY and CDR2 SVGAGI (reference sequence). V lost 5 bases, J lost 1 base, and 12 bases lay in between. CDR3 loop: CASSTRTPSYEQYF. The DNA for the CDR3 is TGTGCCAGCAGTACCAGGACCCCGTCCTACGAGCAGTACTTC.

This rearrangement joins TRBV6-6 to TRBJ1-4; maybe TRBD1 (6 bases). Germline CDR1 MNHNY, CDR2 SVGAGI (reference sequence). The CDR3 runs to 14 residues. Trimming removed 4 bases from V and 4 bases from J, with 10 bases in between. CDR3 nucleotide sequence: TGTGCCAGCAGTTTGACAGGATTTAATGAAAAACTGTTTTTT. As protein: CASSLTGFNEKLFF.

CDR3 bases: TGTGCCAGCTGGGTTAGGGGAATTTATGGCTACACCTTC. As protein: CASWVRGIYGYTF. The chain joins TRBV6-6 to TRBJ1-2; D perhaps matches TRBD1 (5 bases). The CDR3 sequence is 13 residues long. Germline-derived CDR1 and CDR2 are MNHNY and SVGAGI (reference sequence). The V end lost 8 bases, the J end lost 5 bases, and 15 bases lay between the germline ends.

The chain combines TRBV4-1 with TRBJ1-6, with D tentatively TRBD1 (5 bases). Per the germline V gene, CDR1 is MGHRA and CDR2 is YSYEKL. V shed 4 bases and J shed 7 bases, with 23 bases lying between them. The CDR3 runs to 18 residues. The CDR3 nucleotides are TGCGCCAGCAGCCCGGGACCGGCGATATCTCCCATAAATTCACCCCTCCACTTT. The encoded protein is CASSPGPAISPINSPLHF.

J is TRBJ2-1 and V is TRBV6-1, with TRBD2 as a possible D gene (5 bases). V was trimmed by 4 bases and J by 3 bases, leaving 16 bases between them. This CDR3 has 16 residues. CDR1 and CDR2 from the germline V gene are MNHNS and SASEGT. CDR3 sequence (DNA): TGTGCCAGCAGTGTAAGGAGGAGCTCGAACTACAATGAGCAGTTCTTC. This gives the protein CASSVRRSSNYNEQFF.

The chain uses TRBV28 and TRBJ1-5; 7 bases map to TRBD1. The CDR3 spans 15 residues. The ends lost 5 bases at V and 3 bases at J; junction bases unmatched: 7. In germline, CDR1 is MDHEN, CDR2 SYDVKM. The CDR3 loop is CASSNGQVFNQPQHF. As DNA, the CDR3 is TGTGCCAGCAGTAACGGACAGGTCTTCAATCAGCCCCAGCATTTT.

Remarks on this clone: At one boundary the junction diverges from the germline segment, which might be a read error. This chain joins TRBV7-2 and TRBJ2-1; 9 nucleotides agree with TRBD2. Germline values: CDR1 SGHTA, CDR2 FQGNSA. This CDR3 has 14 amino acids. This chain's CDR3 is CASGLAGAHNEQFF. The CDR3 coding sequence is TGTGCCAGCGGCTTAGCGGGAGCTCACAATGAGCAGTTCTTC. The complete variable domain, with remaining parts taken from reference TRBV7-2 and TRBJ2-1, reads GAGVSQSPSNKVTEKGKDVELRCDPISGHTALYWYRQSLGQGLEFLIYFQGNSAPDKSGLPSDRFSAERTGGSVSTLTIQRTQQEDSAVYLCASGLAGAHNEQFFGPGTRLTVL.

The table lists this clone with a count of one. The chain links TRBV28 to TRBJ1-5, with a weak D call TRBD1 (6 bases). Trimming left V 2 bases short and J 0 bases short, with 17 bases between. This CDR3 is 18 amino acids long. CDR1 and CDR2 from the germline V gene are MDHEN and SYDVKM. The DNA of the CDR3 is TGTGCCAGCAGTTTAAATGGGGGGCATACCTATAGCAATCAGCCCCAGCATTTT. This codes for CASSLNGGHTYSNQPQHF.

This chain links TRBV2 with TRBJ2-3, with no clear D. The CDR3 is 13 residues long. Trimming removed 1 base from V and 3 bases from J, with 5 bases in between. The germline CDR1 and CDR2 sequences are SNHLY and FYNNEI. The CDR3 bases are TGTGCCAGCAGTGAAGTCGGGACAGATACGCAGTATTTT. Translated: CASSEVGTDTQYF.

As regards this clone: Other DNA sequences from this sample encode an identical CDR3 as well. The chain carries TRBV4-2 and TRBJ2-2; D is unresolved. CDR1 and CDR2 from the germline V gene are LGHNA and YNFKEQ. V lost 2 bases and J lost 1, with 8 bases in between. The length of the CDR3 is 15 residues. CDR3 residues: CASSQLSGNTGELFF. DNA for the CDR3: TGTGCCAGCAGCCAATTATCCGGGAACACCGGGGAGCTGTTTTTT.

This clone has only one observation. In the same sample, other DNA sequences code for this CDR3. The chain employs TRBV4-3 and TRBJ2-7; D assignment may be TRBD1 or TRBD2 (7 bases each). The germline V gene encodes CDR1 LGHNA and CDR2 YSLEER. CDR3 length equals 15 residues. Deletions cut 1 base from V and 4 bases from J, with 14 bases between. CDR3 residues: CASSQVGRGRYEQYF. The CDR3 DNA is TGCGCCAGCAGCCAAGTTGGGAGGGGGCGATACGAGCAGTACTTC.

The chain combines TRBV5-1 with TRBJ2-1, with 11 bases that match TRBD2. The CDR3 loop spans 16 amino acids. Germline V gene lookup returns CDR1 SGHRS and CDR2 YFSETQ. J lost 10 bases, V lost 4 bases, and 13 bases had no gene match. The CDR3 here is CASSPTLAGASYEQFF. The CDR3 nucleotides read TGCGCCAGCAGCCCAACACTAGCGGGGGCCTCTTACGAGCAGTTCTTC.

For the CDR3, the DNA is TGTGCCAGCAGCAAACTAGCGGGAGGCTTCACAGATACGCAGTATTTT. Translating it yields CASSKLAGGFTDTQYF. This rearrangement joins TRBV9 to TRBJ2-3; 12 nucleotides match TRBD2. CDR3 length: 16 amino acids. Germline lookup yields CDR1 SGDLS and CDR2 YYNGEE. V trimming: 4 bases; J trimming: 2 bases; junction bases outside the gene matches: 5.

The rearrangement links TRBV2 to TRBJ2-1, with TRBD1 matching over 10 bases. Germline CDR1 reads SNHLY; CDR2 reads FYNNEI. The CDR3 has 12 residues. V was clipped by 10 bases and J by 6 bases; unmatched bases: 3. CDR3 region: CATRDRGNEQFF. As DNA, the CDR3 is TGTGCCACCCGGGACAGGGGCAATGAGCAGTTCTTC.

The chain joins TRBV28 to TRBJ1-5; D call uncertain. The CDR3 runs to 16 residues. V was cut by 5 bases and J by 0 bases, with 14 bases left in between. Germline V gene lookup returns CDR1 MDHEN and CDR2 SYDVKM. CDR3 coding DNA: TGTGCCAGCAGTGCTCGGACGGATTATAGCAATCAGCCCCAGCATTTT. It specifies CASSARTDYSNQPQHF.